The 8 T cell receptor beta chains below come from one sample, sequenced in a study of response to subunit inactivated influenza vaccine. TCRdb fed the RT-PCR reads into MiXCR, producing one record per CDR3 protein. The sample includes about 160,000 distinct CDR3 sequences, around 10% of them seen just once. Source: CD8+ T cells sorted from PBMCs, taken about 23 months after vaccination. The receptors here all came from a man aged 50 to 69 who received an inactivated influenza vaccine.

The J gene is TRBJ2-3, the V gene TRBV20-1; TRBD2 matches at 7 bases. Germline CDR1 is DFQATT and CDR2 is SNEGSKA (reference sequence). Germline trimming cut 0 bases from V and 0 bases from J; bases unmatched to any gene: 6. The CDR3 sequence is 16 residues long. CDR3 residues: CSARDIAGTSTDTQYF. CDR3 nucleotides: TGCAGTGCTAGAGATATAGCGGGTACTAGCACAGATACGCAGTATTTT.

CDR3 nucleotide sequence: TGTGCCAGCAGCTTGGATGGCGATTCGCAGTTCTTC. Residues: CASSLDGDSQFF. The gene calls are TRBV5-5 and TRBJ2-1; D is unresolved. Germline V gene data show CDR1 as SGHKS and CDR2 as YYEKEE (reference sequence). The CDR3 totals 12 residues. V shed 0 bases and J shed 12 bases, with 10 bases lying between them.

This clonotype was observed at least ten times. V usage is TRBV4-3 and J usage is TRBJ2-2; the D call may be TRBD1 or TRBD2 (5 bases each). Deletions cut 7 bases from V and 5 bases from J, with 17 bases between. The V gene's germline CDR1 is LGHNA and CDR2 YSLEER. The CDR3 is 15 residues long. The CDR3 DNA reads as TGCGCCAGCAAAAGAGGTTCGGGACCTACCGGGGAGCTGTTTTTT. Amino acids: CASKRGSGPTGELFF.

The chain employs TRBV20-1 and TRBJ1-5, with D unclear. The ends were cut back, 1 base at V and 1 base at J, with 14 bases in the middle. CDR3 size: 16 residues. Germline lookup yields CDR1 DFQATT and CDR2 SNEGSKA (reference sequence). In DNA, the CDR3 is TGCAGTGCTAGAGGCTTATCGGGGTCGAGCAATCAGCCCCAGCATTTT. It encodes CSARGLSGSSNQPQHF.

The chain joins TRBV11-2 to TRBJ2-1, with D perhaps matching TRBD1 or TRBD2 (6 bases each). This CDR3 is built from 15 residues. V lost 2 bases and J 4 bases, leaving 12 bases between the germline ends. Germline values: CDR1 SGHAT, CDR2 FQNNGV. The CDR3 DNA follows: TGTGCCAGCAGCTTAAATGGGGGGCCATACAATGAGCAGTTCTTC. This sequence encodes CASSLNGGPYNEQFF.

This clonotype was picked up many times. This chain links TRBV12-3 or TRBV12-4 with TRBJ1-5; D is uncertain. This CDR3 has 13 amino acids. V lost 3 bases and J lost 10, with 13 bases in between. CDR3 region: CASSFSSVPPQHF. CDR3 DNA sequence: TGTGCCAGCAGTTTTTCGTCTGTTCCCCCCCAGCATTTT.

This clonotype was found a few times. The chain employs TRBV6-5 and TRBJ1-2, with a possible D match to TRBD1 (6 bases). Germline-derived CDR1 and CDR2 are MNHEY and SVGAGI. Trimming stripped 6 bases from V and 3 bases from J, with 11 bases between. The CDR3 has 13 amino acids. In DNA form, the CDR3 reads TGTGCCAGCAGCTACAGGGTTGACTATGGCTACACCTTC. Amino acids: CASSYRVDYGYTF.

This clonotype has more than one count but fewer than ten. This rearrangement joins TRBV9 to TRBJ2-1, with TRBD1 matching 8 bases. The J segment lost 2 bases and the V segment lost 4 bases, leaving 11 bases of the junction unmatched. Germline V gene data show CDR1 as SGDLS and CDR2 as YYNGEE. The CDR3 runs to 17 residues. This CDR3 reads CASSRGLATGAYNEQFF. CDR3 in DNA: TGTGCCAGCAGCCGAGGGCTGGCGACAGGGGCCTACAATGAGCAGTTCTTC.